The 19 T cell receptor beta chains in this list originate from one sample, sequenced in a study of blood T cell repertoires in COVID-19. TCRdb keeps only in-frame clones here, not all; method: immunoSEQ multiplex PCR. The table records a few hundred thousand clones, just over 85% of them present only once. Sequencing was done on a sample of PBMCs or T cells enriched from blood (not recorded which). These receptors were taken from a middle-aged man who had recovered from COVID-19.

The chain's CDR3 is CASSSRGNGELFF. CDR3 in DNA: TGTGCCAGCAGCTCCAGGGGGAACGGGGAGCTGTTTTTT. The V and J genes are TRBV7-3 and TRBJ2-2; 7 bases map to TRBD1. The CDR3 runs to 13 residues. V was clipped by 4 bases and J by 7 bases; unmatched bases: 3. The germline V gene has CDR1 SGHTA and CDR2 FQGTGA.

This chain uses TRBV5-1 with TRBJ2-2; TRBD2 might be the D (5 bases). The CDR3 is 15 amino acids. Trimming removed 6 bases at V and 6 bases at J, with 18 bases between. Germline CDR1 is SGHRS and CDR2 is YFSETQ. The CDR3 DNA sequence: TGCGCCAGCACCGCGGACTGGATGAGCTCCGGGGAGCTGTTTTTT. Protein: CASTADWMSSGELFF.

The V gene is TRBV28, the J gene TRBJ2-3; 7 positions agree with TRBD2. Germline values: CDR1 MDHEN, CDR2 SYDVKM. V trimming: 4 bases; J trimming: 4 bases; junction bases outside the gene matches: 11. The CDR3 has 16 amino acids. CDR3: CASSSPIRLAADTQYF. For the CDR3, the DNA is TGTGCCAGCAGTTCCCCAATCAGACTAGCAGCAGATACGCAGTATTTT.

The V and J genes are TRBV28 and TRBJ1-4; the D is unclear. Germline loops: CDR1 MDHEN, CDR2 SYDVKM. CDR3 length: 14 amino acids. With 2 bases removed from V and 8 bases from J, the gap between germline ends came to 12 bases. The CDR3 DNA is TGTGCCAGCAGTTTACAAGGAGGAGGCGAAAAACTGTTTTTT. Encoded protein: CASSLQGGGEKLFF.

The J gene is TRBJ2-5, the V gene TRBV7-9; TRBD1 is a possible D gene (6 bases). The CDR3 has 14 residues. The germline V and J ends were trimmed by 5 bases and 5 bases, with 15 bases remaining between them. CDR1 and CDR2 from the germline V gene are SEHNR and FQNEAQ (reference sequence). CDR3 sequence reads: CASSPQAGAETQYF. CDR3 nucleotides: TGTGCCAGCAGCCCCCAGGCAGGGGCGGAGACCCAGTACTTC.

The table lists this clone with a count of one. The chain carries TRBV12-3 or TRBV12-4 and TRBJ1-2; D is uncertain. This CDR3 is 13 amino acids long. The ends were cut back, 6 bases at V and 1 base at J, with 9 bases in the middle. The CDR3 sequence is CASSSDINYGYTF. Here the CDR3 DNA reads TGTGCCAGCAGCTCCGACATTAACTATGGCTACACCTTC.

The V and J genes are TRBV12-5 and TRBJ2-1; 12 bases are a match to TRBD2. The trim removed 0 bases at V and 6 bases at J, leaving 3 bases unmatched. Germline CDR1 is LGHNT and CDR2 is FRNRAP. This CDR3 contains 16 residues. The CDR3 nucleotides read TGTGCTAGTGGTTTGGTATCTAGCGGGAGGGCCAATGAGCAGTTCTTC. Translated: CASGLVSSGRANEQFF.

The V call is TRBV19, the J call TRBJ2-3; tentatively, D is TRBD2 (6 bases). Germline V gene data show CDR1 as LNHDA and CDR2 as SQIVND (reference sequence). V was clipped by 5 bases and J by 2 bases, with 14 bases between them. There are 15 residues in the CDR3. CDR3 DNA sequence: TGTGCCAGTAGTCTACCTCGGGGGAACACAGATACGCAGTATTTT. Its translation: CASSLPRGNTDTQYF.

The rearrangement joins TRBV9 to TRBJ2-3, with D tentatively TRBD2 (5 bases). V was pared by 0 bases and J by 2 bases, with 16 bases between. The CDR3 consists of 17 residues. Per germline, CDR1 SGDLS and CDR2 YYNGEE. The CDR3 nucleotides are TGTGCCAGCAGCGTAGGAGGGTCCAAGACTTTCACAGATACGCAGTATTTT. Translation gives CASSVGGSKTFTDTQYF. Supplemented by reference TRBV9 and TRBJ2-3, the full variable domain reads DSGVTQTPKHLITATGQRVTLRCSPRSGDLSVYWYQQSLDQGLQFLIQYYNGEERAKGNILERFSAQQFPDLHSELNLSSLELGDSALYFCASSVGGSKTFTDTQYFGPGTRLTVL.

In this sample, this clone turned up once. This sequence joins TRBV18 and TRBJ2-7; D possibly corresponds to TRBD2 (7 bases). Deletions cut 3 bases from V and 7 bases from J, with 25 bases between. Looked up from germline, CDR1 is KGHSH and CDR2 is LQKENI. The CDR3 is made up of 17 amino acids. The CDR3 protein is CASSPTLAGEGHGEQYF. The CDR3, as DNA: TGTGCCAGCTCACCTACCTTAGCAGGGGAGGGGCACGGGGAGCAGTACTTC.

The chain recombines TRBV6-5 with TRBJ1-2, with a weak D call TRBD1 (5 bases). The CDR3 runs to 13 residues. V lost 2 bases and J lost 6, with 10 bases in between. Germline CDR1 reads MNHEY; CDR2 reads SVGAGI. The CDR3 DNA is TGTGCCAGCAGTTACGGAGCAGGGAATGGCTACACCTTC. Encoded protein: CASSYGAGNGYTF.

The chain uses TRBV5-4 and TRBJ1-4; 11 bases agree with TRBD1. The CDR3 extends over 16 amino acids. J lost 6 bases, V lost 0 bases, and 4 bases had no gene match. Germline CDR1 and CDR2: SGHNT and YYREEE (reference sequence). The CDR3 reads CASSLGGTGGYEKLFF. In DNA form, the CDR3 reads TGTGCCAGCAGCTTGGGGGGGACAGGGGGATATGAAAAACTGTTTTTT.

The chain links TRBV18 to TRBJ1-3; TRBD1 agrees at 8 bases. Germline assignment: CDR1 KGHSH and CDR2 LQKENI. Trimming cost V 5 bases and J 0 bases; bases outside gene matches: 6. The CDR3 extends over 16 amino acids. This CDR3 is CASSRDRRRSGNTIYF. DNA for the CDR3: TGTGCCAGCTCAAGGGACAGGCGCCGCTCTGGAAACACCATATATTTT.

The rearrangement links TRBV11-2 to TRBJ2-1; 11 nucleotides agree with TRBD2. This CDR3 is built from 16 residues. Per the germline V gene, CDR1 is SGHAT and CDR2 is FQNNGV. The V gene end was trimmed by 4 bases and the J gene end by 2 bases; junction bases not matched to a gene: 4. This CDR3 is CASSWASGGTYNEQFF. DNA of the CDR3: TGTGCCAGCAGCTGGGCTAGCGGGGGGACCTACAATGAGCAGTTCTTC.

The chain has TRBV28 and TRBJ1-3; D may be TRBD1 (6 bases). V was pared by 6 bases and J by 0 bases, with 12 bases between. Looked up from germline, CDR1 is MDHEN and CDR2 is SYDVKM. The CDR3 extends over 15 amino acids. In nucleotides, the CDR3 is TGTGCCAGCAGCGGGGGGGACATCTCTGGAAACACCATATATTTT. Amino acid sequence: CASSGGDISGNTIYF. The full variable domain, with the rest looked up from reference TRBV28 and TRBJ1-3, is DVKVTQSSRYLVKRTGEKVFLECVQDMDHENMFWYRQDPGLGLRLIYFSYDVKMKEKGDIPEGYSVSREKKERFSLILESASTNQTSMYLCASSGGDISGNTIYFGEGSWLTVV.

The chain joins TRBV30 to TRBJ2-1; tentatively, D is TRBD2 (5 bases). Germline CDR1 is GTSNPN and CDR2 is SVGIG (reference sequence). With 2 bases removed from V and 6 bases from J, the gap between germline ends came to 11 bases. This CDR3 is 13 amino acids long. CDR3 region: CAWSMDGGNEQFF. The CDR3 region has the DNA TGTGCCTGGAGTATGGACGGAGGCAATGAGCAGTTCTTC. The variable domain in full, completed from reference TRBV30 and TRBJ2-1, reads SQTIHQWPATLVQPVGSPLSLECTVEGTSNPNLYWYRQAAGRGLQLLFYSVGIGQISSEVPQNLSASRPQDRQFILSSKKLLLSDSGFYLCAWSMDGGNEQFFGPGTRLTVL.

The genes are TRBV6-4 and TRBJ1-1; D may be TRBD1 (5 bases). Germline V gene lookup returns CDR1 MRHNA and CDR2 SNTAGT. The CDR3 spans 14 residues. The V and J ends lost 6 bases and 1 base respectively, with 12 bases between them. CDR3 protein: CASSPGLGNTEAFF. Written as DNA, the CDR3 is TGTGCCAGCAGCCCGGGACTGGGGAACACTGAAGCTTTCTTT.

V and J are TRBV3-1 (or the pseudogene TRBV3-2) and TRBJ2-1, with TRBD1 matching over 9 bases. The CDR3 contains 18 residues. The V gene's germline CDR1 is LGHDT and CDR2 YNNKEL (reference sequence). Losses at the gene ends were 1 base for V and 5 bases for J; bases not matched to a gene: 12. CDR3 bases: TGTGCCAGCAGCCAAGGCACACACCGGGACAGGGTTGACAATGAGCAGTTCTTC. Translated, it gives CASSQGTHRDRVDNEQFF.

The V gene is TRBV9, the J gene TRBJ1-5; D unclear. With 0 bases removed from V and 7 bases from J, the gap between germline ends came to 14 bases. CDR1 and CDR2 from the germline V gene are SGDLS and YYNGEE. This CDR3 has 15 residues. CDR3 nucleotide sequence: TGTGCCAGCAGCGTAGAAGAGGAGGAGGGCCAGCCCCAGCATTTT. It specifies CASSVEEEEGQPQHF.